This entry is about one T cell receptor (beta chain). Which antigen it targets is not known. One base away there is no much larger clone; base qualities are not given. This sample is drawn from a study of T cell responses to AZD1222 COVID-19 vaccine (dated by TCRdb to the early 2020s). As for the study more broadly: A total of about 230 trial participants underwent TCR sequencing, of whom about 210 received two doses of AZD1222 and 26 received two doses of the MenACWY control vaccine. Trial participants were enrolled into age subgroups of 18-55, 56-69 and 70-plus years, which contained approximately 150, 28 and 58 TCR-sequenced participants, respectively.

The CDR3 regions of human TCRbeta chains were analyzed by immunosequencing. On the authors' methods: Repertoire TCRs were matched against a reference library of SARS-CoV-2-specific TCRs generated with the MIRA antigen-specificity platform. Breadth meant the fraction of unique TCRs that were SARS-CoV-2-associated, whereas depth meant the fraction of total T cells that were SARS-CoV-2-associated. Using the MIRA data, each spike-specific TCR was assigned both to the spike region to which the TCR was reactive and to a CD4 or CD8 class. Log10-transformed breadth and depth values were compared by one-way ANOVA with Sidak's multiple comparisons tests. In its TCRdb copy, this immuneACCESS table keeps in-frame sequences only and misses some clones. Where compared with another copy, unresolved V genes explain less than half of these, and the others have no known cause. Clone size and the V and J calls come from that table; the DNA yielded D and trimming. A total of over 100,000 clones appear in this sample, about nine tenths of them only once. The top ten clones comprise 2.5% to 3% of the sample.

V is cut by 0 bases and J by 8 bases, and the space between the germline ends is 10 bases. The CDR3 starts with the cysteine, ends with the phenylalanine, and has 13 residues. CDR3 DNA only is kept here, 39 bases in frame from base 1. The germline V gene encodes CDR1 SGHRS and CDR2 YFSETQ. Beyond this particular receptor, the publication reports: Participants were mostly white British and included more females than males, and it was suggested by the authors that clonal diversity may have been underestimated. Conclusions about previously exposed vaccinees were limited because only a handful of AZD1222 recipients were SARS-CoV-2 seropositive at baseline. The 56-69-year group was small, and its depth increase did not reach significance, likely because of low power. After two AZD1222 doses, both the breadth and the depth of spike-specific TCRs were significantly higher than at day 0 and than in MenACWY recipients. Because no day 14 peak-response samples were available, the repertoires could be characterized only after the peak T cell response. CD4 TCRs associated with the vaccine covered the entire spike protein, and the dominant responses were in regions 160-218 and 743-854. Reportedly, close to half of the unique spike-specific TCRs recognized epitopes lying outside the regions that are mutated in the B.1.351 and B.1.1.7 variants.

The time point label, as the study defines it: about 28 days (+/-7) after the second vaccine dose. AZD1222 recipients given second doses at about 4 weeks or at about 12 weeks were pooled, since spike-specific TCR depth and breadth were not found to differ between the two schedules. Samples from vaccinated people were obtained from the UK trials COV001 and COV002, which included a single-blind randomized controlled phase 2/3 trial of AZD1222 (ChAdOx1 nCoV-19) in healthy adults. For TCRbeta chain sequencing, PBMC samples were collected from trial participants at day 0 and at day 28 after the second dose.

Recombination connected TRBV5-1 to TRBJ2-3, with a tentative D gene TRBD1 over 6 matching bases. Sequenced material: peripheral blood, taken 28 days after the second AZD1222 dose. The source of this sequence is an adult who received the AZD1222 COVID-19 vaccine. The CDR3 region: CASSLAGQSTQYF. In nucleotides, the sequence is TGCGCCAGCAGCTTGGCTGGACAGAGTACGCAGTATTTT.